The clone carrying this T cell receptor beta chain was picked up a small number of times. The repertoire was sequenced with immunoSEQ multiplex PCR; TCRdb's copy has only in-frame clones and lacks some. The sample yields 150,000 to 200,000 clones, about 80% seen once. The sample comes from a study of blood T cell repertoires in COVID-19. Germline loops: CDR1 SGHTA, CDR2 FQGNSA. J gave up 5 bases and V 3 bases, and 21 bases lay outside the gene matches. This CDR3 region has 19 residues. The sequenced material came from peripheral blood. This clonotype was obtained from a human donor with acute or convalescent COVID-19. The donor label of this sample is uncertain. This chain uses TRBV7-2 with TRBJ1-1, with TRBD1 matching 7 bases. CDR3 nucleotide sequence: TGTGCCAGCAGCTTGGAGGCGATTCCGGTGGGCAGGGGGAAAACTGAAGCTTTCTTT. Encoded protein: CASSLEAIPVGRGKTEAFF.